Following are 12 T cell receptor beta chains from one sample sequenced in a study of shared clonotypes between healthy human individuals. The data were produced by immunoSEQ multiplex PCR, yet TCRdb's version contains in-frame clones alone and is incomplete. The table includes about 2,500,000 clones, more than 80% detected once. The material sequenced was naive CD4+ T cells sorted from blood. The subset: CD45RA+ positively selected. These receptors originate from a man in his late teens or twenties in good health.

The chain links TRBV18 to TRBJ2-2; 11 bases are a match to TRBD2. The germline CDR1 and CDR2 sequences are KGHSH and LQKENI. The CDR3 has 18 residues. Losses at the gene ends were 1 base for V and 5 bases for J; bases not matched to a gene: 9. The CDR3 is CASSPQTSGITLTGELFF. Here the CDR3 DNA reads TGTGCCAGCTCACCACAGACTAGCGGGATTACCCTGACCGGGGAGCTGTTTTTT.

The CDR3, as DNA: TGTGCCAGCAGCCTAGCGGGGGGATTGACCGGGGAGCTGTTTTTT. It specifies CASSLAGGLTGELFF. The rearrangement uses TRBV11-2 and TRBJ2-2; 11 bases fit TRBD2. CDR1 SGHAT and CDR2 FQNNGV come from the germline V gene. The CDR3 is 15 residues long. J lost 5 bases, V lost 5 bases, and 4 bases had no gene match. The whole variable domain, remainder taken from reference TRBV11-2 and TRBJ2-2, is EAGVAQSPRYKIIEKRQSVAFWCNPISGHATLYWYQQILGQGPKLLIQFQNNGVVDDSQLPKDRFSAERLKGVDSTLKIQPAKLEDSAVYLCASSLAGGLTGELFFGEGSRLTVL.

This chain joins TRBV28 and TRBJ2-2, with 7 bases lining up with TRBD1. Trimming took 7 bases from V and 1 from J; bases not matched to a gene: 9. The CDR3 consists of 16 residues. CDR1 MDHEN and CDR2 SYDVKM come from the germline V gene. The CDR3 sequence: CASTSPAGGNTGELFF. The CDR3 coding sequence is TGTGCCAGCACTTCCCCCGCAGGGGGGAACACCGGGGAGCTGTTTTTT.

The gene calls are TRBV6-5 and TRBJ1-6; tentatively, D is TRBD1 (6 bases). V lost 5 bases to trimming and J lost 8 bases, with 10 bases between them. The CDR3 consists of 13 residues. The germline V gene has CDR1 MNHEY and CDR2 SVGAGI. For the CDR3, the DNA is TGTGCCAGCAGTGAATACAGGGATTCACCCCTCCACTTT. Translating gives CASSEYRDSPLHF.

This sequence joins TRBV28 and TRBJ1-1; D is undetermined. Germline V lookup: CDR1 MDHEN, CDR2 SYDVKM. The CDR3 spans 11 residues. Trimming pared 3 bases from V and 5 bases from J, leaving 4 bases between. In DNA form, the CDR3 reads TGTGCCAGCAGTTTCTATACTGAAGCTTTCTTT. This gives the protein CASSFYTEAFF.

The chain uses TRBV5-1 and TRBJ2-1, with TRBD2 matching over 13 bases. V lost 4 bases and J lost 8; bases outside the gene matches: 9. Germline V CDR1 and CDR2: SGHRS, YFSETQ. The CDR3 is 16 amino acids. The CDR3 nucleotides are TGCGCCAGCAGCCCAGGGACTAGCGGGACCCGAGATGAGCAGTTCTTC. This codes for CASSPGTSGTRDEQFF.

DNA of the CDR3: TGTGCCAGCAGTGAATGGGACAGGCAAAACGAGCAGTACTTC. This encodes CASSEWDRQNEQYF. This chain links TRBV25-1 with TRBJ2-7; 8 nucleotides match TRBD1. CDR1 and CDR2 from the germline V gene are MGHDK and SYGVNS. This CDR3 comprises 14 residues. The V segment lost 1 base and the J segment 5 bases; nucleotides outside the gene matches: 4.

This clone showed up just once. The CDR3 DNA reads TGTGCCAGCAGCGACTCCTACTTGCAACTTAACACCGGGGAGCTGTTTTTT. Translating gives CASSDSYLQLNTGELFF. This chain links TRBV4-2 with TRBJ2-2, with D unresolved. V was cut by 5 bases and J by 2 bases, with 18 bases left in between. The CDR3 covers 17 residues. Germline CDR1 LGHNA, CDR2 YNFKEQ.

The chain couples TRBV4-1 to TRBJ1-4, with 11 bases aligning to TRBD1. CDR1 is MGHRA, CDR2 YSYEKL, per germline. V dropped 4 bases and J dropped 8; count of bases not matched to a gene: 3. This CDR3 has 14 amino acids. The DNA of the CDR3 is TGCGCCAGCAGCCTCCGGGACAGGGGGGAAAAACTGTTTTTT. As protein: CASSLRDRGEKLFF.

The J gene is TRBJ1-1, the V gene TRBV6-1; unclear D gene. In germline, CDR1 is MNHNS, CDR2 SASEGT. The V end was cut by 3 bases, the J end by 4 bases, with 6 bases between. CDR3 length: 12 amino acids. In nucleotides, the CDR3 is TGTGCCAGCAGTGACAGGATCACTGAAGCTTTCTTT. Translating gives CASSDRITEAFF.

J is TRBJ1-1 and V is TRBV5-1; D is possibly TRBD1 (5 bases). V was clipped by 0 bases and J by 5 bases, with 14 bases between them. CDR3 length equals 15 residues. Germline CDR1 SGHRS, CDR2 YFSETQ. The CDR3 region has the DNA TGCGCCAGCAGCTTGGATATCGGGGCTGTAACTGAAGCTTTCTTT. It codes for CASSLDIGAVTEAFF.

V gene TRBV18 combines with J gene TRBJ2-7; 9 nucleotides agree with TRBD1. The CDR3 length is 14 residues. The V segment lost 6 bases and the J segment 7 bases; nucleotides outside the gene matches: 10. The germline V gene encodes CDR1 KGHSH and CDR2 LQKENI. The CDR3 here is CASSLRQGGEEQYF. CDR3 bases: TGTGCCAGCTCTCTGCGACAGGGGGGAGAAGAGCAGTACTTC.